This T cell receptor (beta chain) derives from a study of beta chain features in type 1 diabetes. Overall study results and limits: Researchers cautioned that cDNA sequencing could over-represent cells with high TCR expression. TCRB rearrangement may or may not be influenced by HLA type; here this remained unresolved. A pattern of fewer insertions and more deletions at VDJ junctions was seen in type 1 diabetes patients.

Using CD45RO/CCR7/CD25/CD127/CD95/CD27, CD4+ naive, central memory, regulatory and stem cell-like memory cells were sorted. Investigators reverse transcribed all isolated RNA, so they sequenced expressed TCRB transcripts. TCRdb's table, derived via immunoSEQ multiplex PCR, lists solely in-frame clones and lacks some. The table lists about 140,000 clones, over 8% of them singletons. On this clone itself: The antigen is not known.

V was cut by 0 bases and J by 1 base, with 7 bases left in between. CDR1 and CDR2 from the germline V gene are PRHDT and FYEKMQ (reference sequence). CDR3 size: 14 residues. Sequencing used central memory CD4+ T cells from blood. The origin of this receptor is a woman aged 40 to 50 in good health. The V call is TRBV13, the J call TRBJ2-7; D call uncertain. The CDR3 nucleotides are TGTGCCAGCAGCTTAGGCCACGGTTCCTACGAGCAGTACTTC. Its protein is CASSLGHGSYEQYF.